The TCR beta chain under discussion was sequenced for a study of human thymus T cells. With respect to this clone: Its antigen is not known.

TCRdb's copy holds only in-frame clones and misses some; the assay was immunoSEQ multiplex PCR. The sample comprises some 130,000 clones, 90% to 95% of which are singletons, and 0.02% to 0.03% rests with the top ten. Study conclusions and caveats: Related research described strongly overlapping thymic repertoires in unrelated people. It looked as if thymic and blood repertoires used V and J genes in a biased way.

From resections taken during corrective heart surgery, the thymus tissue was obtained. Healthy Finnish infants having corrective surgery for congenital heart defects served as donors. The receptor's source is a boy in the first two years of life with a congenital heart defect but otherwise immunologically healthy. Sequenced sample: thymus tissue.

The CDR3, as DNA: TGTGCCAGCACGACCTCGGGGGAAAAACTGTTTTTT. It yields the protein CASTTSGEKLFF. The J gene is TRBJ1-4, the V gene TRBV27; D gene unclear. CDR3 length: 12 residues. CDR1 is MNHEY and CDR2 is SMNVEV in the germline V gene (reference sequence). Between the trimmed V and J ends, which lost 7 bases and 8 bases, there was a span of 11 bases.